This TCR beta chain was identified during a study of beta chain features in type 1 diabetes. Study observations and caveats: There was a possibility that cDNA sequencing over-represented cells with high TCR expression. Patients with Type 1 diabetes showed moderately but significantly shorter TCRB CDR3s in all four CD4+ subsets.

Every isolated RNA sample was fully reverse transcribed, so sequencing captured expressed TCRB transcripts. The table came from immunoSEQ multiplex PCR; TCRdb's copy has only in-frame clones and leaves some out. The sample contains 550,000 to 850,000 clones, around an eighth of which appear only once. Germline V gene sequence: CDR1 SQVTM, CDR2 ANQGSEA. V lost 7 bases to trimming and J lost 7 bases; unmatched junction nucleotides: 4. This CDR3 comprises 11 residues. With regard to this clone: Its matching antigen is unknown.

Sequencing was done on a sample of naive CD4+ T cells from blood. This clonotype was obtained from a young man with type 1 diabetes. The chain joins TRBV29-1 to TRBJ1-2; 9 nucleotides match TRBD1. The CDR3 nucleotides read TGCAGCGGAGGGGACAGGGTTGGCTACACCTTC. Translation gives CSGGDRVGYTF.